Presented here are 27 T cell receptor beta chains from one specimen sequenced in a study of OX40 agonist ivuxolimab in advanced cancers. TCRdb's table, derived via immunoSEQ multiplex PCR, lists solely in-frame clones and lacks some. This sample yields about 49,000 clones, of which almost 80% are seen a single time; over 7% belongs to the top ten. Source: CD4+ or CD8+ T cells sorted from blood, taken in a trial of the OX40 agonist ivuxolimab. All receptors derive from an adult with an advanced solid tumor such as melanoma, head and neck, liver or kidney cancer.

The CDR3 sequence is CASSPTGGQPQHF. CDR3 coding DNA: TGTGCCAGTAGTCCGACAGGGGGTCAGCCCCAGCATTTT. The J gene is TRBJ1-5, the V gene TRBV19; TRBD1 matches 9 bases. Germline values: CDR1 LNHDA, CDR2 SQIVND (reference sequence). J was trimmed by 6 bases and V by 5 bases; bases with no gene match: 2. The CDR3 is 13 residues long.

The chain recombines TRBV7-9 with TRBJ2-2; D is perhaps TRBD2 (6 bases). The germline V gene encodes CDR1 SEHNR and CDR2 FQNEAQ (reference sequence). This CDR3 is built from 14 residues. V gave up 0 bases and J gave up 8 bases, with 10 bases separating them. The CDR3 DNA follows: TGTGCCAGCAGCTTAGCCTCAGGGACTGGGGAGCTGTTTTTT. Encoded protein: CASSLASGTGELFF.

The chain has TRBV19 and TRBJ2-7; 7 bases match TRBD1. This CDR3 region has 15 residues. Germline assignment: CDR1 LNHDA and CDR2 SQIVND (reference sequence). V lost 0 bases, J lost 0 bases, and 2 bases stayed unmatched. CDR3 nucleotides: TGTGCCAGTAGTATAGAAGGGGACAGCTCCTACGAGCAGTACTTC. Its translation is CASSIEGDSSYEQYF.

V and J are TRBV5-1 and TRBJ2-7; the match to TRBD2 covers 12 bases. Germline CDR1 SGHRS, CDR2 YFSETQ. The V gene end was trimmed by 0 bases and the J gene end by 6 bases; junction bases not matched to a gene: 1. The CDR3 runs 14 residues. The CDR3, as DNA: TGCGCCAGCAGCTTGGGACTAGCGGGAGTCGAGCAGTACTTC. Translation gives CASSLGLAGVEQYF.

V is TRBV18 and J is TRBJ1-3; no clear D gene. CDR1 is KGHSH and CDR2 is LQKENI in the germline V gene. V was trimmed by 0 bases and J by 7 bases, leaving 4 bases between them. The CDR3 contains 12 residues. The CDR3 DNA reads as TGTGCCAGCTCACCACCGGTTAACACCATATATTTT. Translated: CASSPPVNTIYF. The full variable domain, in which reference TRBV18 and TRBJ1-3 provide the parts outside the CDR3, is NAGVMQNPRHLVRRRGQEARLRCSPMKGHSHVYWYRQLPEEGLKFMVYLQKENIIDESGMPKERFSAEFPKEGPSILRIQQVVRGDSAAYFCASSPPVNTIYFGEGSWLTVV.

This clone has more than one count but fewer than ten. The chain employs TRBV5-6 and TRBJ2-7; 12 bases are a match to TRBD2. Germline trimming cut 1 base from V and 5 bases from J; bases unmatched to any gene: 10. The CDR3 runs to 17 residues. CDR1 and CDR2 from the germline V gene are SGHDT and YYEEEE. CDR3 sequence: CASSLSPTSGRKHEQYF. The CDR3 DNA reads TGTGCCAGCAGCTTGAGCCCTACTAGCGGGAGGAAGCACGAGCAGTACTTC.

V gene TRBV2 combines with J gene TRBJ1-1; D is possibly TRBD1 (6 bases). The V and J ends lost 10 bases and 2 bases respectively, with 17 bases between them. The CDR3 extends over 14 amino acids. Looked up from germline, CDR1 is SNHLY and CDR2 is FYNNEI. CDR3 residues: CATTIRDINTEAFF. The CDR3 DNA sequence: TGTGCCACCACCATCCGGGACATTAACACTGAAGCTTTCTTT.

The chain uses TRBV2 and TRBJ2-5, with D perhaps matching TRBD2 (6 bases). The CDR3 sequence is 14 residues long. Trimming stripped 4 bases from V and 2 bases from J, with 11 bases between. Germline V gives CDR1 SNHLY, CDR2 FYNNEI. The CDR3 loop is CASSGGLEQETQYF. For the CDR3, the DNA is TGTGCCAGCAGTGGGGGACTGGAACAAGAGACCCAGTACTTC.

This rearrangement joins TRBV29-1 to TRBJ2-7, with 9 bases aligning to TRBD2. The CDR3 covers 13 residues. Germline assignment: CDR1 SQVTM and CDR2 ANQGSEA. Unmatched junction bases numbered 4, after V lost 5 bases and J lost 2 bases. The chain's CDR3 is CSVRTSVTYEQYF. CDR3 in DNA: TGCAGCGTTCGGACTAGCGTTACCTACGAGCAGTACTTC.

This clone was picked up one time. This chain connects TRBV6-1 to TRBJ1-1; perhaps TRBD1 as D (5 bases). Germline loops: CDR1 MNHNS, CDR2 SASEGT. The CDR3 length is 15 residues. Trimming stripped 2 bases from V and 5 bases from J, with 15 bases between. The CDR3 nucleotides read TGTGCCAGCAGTGAAATCGGACACCCGAAAACTGAAGCTTTCTTT. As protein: CASSEIGHPKTEAFF.

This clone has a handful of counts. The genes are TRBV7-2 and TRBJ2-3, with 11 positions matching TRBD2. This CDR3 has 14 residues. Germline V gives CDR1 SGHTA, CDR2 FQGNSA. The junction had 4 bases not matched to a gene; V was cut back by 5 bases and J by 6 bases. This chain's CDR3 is CASSRLAGLDTQYF. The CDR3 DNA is TGTGCCAGCAGCCGACTAGCGGGACTGGATACGCAGTATTTT.

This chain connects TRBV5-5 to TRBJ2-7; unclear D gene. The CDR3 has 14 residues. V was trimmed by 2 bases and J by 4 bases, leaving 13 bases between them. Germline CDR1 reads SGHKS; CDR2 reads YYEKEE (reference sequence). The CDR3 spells CASSFGDLGYEQYF. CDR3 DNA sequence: TGTGCCAGCAGCTTCGGAGACCTTGGTTACGAGCAGTACTTC.

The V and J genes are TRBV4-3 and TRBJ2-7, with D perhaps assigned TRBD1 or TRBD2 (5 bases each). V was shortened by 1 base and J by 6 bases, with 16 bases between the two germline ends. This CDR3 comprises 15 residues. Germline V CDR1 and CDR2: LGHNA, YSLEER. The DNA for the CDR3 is TGCGCCAGCAGCCAAGGCGCAGGGATCCGGGGCGAGCAGTACTTC. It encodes CASSQGAGIRGEQYF.

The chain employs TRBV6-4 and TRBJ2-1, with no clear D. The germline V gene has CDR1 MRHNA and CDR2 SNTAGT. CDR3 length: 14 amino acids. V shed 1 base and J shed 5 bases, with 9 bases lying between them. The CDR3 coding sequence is TGTGCCAGCAGTGACTTAGGCGCCAACAATGAGCAGTTCTTC. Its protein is CASSDLGANNEQFF.

The CDR3 spells CASSLAGSTDTQYF. CDR3 nucleotides: TGTGCCAGCAGCTTAGCAGGGAGCACAGATACGCAGTATTTT. The gene calls are TRBV7-2 and TRBJ2-3; D is uncertain. V gave up 0 bases and J gave up 0 bases, with 4 bases separating them. From germline, CDR1 is SGHTA and CDR2 FQGNSA. The CDR3 loop spans 14 amino acids. Drawing the rest from reference TRBV7-2 and TRBJ2-3, the complete variable domain is GAGVSQSPSNKVTEKGKDVELRCDPISGHTALYWYRQSLGQGLEFLIYFQGNSAPDKSGLPSDRFSAERTGGSVSTLTIQRTQQEDSAVYLCASSLAGSTDTQYFGPGTRLTVL.

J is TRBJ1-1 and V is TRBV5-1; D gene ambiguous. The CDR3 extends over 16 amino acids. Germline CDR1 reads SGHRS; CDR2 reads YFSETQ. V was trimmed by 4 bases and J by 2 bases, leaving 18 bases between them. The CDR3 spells CASSPLPGGTNTEAFF. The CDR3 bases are TGCGCCAGCAGCCCCTTACCGGGAGGCACCAACACTGAAGCTTTCTTT.

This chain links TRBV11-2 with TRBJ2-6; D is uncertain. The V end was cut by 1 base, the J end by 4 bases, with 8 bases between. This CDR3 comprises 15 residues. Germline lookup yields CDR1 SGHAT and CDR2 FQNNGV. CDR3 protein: CASSLAGSGANVLTF. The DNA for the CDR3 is TGTGCCAGCAGCTTAGCGGGTTCGGGGGCCAACGTCCTGACTTTC.

The CDR3 DNA follows: TGTGCCAGCAGCTTGGCCGGGGACGTTGGTCATACGCAGTATTTT. It codes for CASSLAGDVGHTQYF. The V call is TRBV5-5, the J call TRBJ2-3; D tentatively fits TRBD1 or TRBD2 (5 bases each). The CDR3 covers 15 residues. Germline V lookup: CDR1 SGHKS, CDR2 YYEKEE (reference sequence). Trimming took off 0 bases at V and 7 bases at J, with 15 bases between the two ends.

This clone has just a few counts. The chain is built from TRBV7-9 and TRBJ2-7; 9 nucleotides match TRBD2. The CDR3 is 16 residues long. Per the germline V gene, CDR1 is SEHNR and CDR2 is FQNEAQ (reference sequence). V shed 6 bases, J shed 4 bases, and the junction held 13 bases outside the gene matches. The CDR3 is CASSPSREGLIYEQYF. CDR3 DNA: TGTGCCAGCAGTCCCTCGCGGGAGGGCCTTATATACGAGCAGTACTTC. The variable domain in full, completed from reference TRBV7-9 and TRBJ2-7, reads DTGVSQNPRHKITKRGQNVTFRCDPISEHNRLYWYRQTLGQGPEFLTYFQNEAQLEKSRLLSDRFSAERPKGSFSTLEIQRTEQGDSAMYLCASSPSREGLIYEQYFGPGTRLTVT.

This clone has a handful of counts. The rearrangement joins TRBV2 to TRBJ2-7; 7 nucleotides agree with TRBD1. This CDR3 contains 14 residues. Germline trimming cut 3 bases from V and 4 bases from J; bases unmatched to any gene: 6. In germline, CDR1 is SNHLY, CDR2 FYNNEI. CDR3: CASSDRTGAYEQYF. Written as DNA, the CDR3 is TGTGCCAGCAGTGATAGGACAGGAGCTTACGAGCAGTACTTC.

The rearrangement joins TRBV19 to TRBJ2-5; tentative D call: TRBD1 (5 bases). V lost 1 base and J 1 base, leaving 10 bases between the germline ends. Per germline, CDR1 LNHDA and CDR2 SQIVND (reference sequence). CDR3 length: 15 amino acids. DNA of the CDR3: TGTGCCAGTAGTATAGGGGGCATCCTCCAAGAGACCCAGTACTTC. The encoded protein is CASSIGGILQETQYF.

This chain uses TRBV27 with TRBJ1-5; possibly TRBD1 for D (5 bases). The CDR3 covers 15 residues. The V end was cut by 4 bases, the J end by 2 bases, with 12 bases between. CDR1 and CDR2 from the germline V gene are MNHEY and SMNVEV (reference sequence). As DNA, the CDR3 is TGTGCCAGCAGTTCCAGGGAGGGTCGCAATCAGCCCCAGCATTTT. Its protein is CASSSREGRNQPQHF.

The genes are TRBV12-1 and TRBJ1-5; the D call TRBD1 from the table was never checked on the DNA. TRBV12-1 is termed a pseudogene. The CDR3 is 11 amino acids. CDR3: CATLRGVPQHF. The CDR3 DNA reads TGTGCCACCCTCAGGGGAGTGCCCCAGCATTTT.

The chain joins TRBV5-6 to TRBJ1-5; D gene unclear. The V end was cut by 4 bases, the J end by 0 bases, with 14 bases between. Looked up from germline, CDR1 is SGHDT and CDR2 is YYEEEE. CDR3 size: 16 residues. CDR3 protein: CASSVGISFSNQPQHF. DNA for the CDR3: TGTGCCAGCAGCGTTGGTATCAGCTTTAGCAATCAGCCCCAGCATTTT.

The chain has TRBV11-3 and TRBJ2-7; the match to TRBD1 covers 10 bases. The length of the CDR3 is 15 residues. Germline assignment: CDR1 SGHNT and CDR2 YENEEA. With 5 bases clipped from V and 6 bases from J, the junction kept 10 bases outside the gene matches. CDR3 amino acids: CASSARQGAYGEQYF. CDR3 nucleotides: TGTGCCAGCAGCGCCCGACAGGGGGCGTATGGCGAGCAGTACTTC.

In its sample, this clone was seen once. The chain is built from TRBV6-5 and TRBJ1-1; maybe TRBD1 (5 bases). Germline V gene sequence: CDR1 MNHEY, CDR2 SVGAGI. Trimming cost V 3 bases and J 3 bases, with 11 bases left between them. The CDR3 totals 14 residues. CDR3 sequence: CASSYARGDTEAFF. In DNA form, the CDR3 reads TGTGCCAGCAGTTATGCCCGAGGGGACACTGAAGCTTTCTTT.

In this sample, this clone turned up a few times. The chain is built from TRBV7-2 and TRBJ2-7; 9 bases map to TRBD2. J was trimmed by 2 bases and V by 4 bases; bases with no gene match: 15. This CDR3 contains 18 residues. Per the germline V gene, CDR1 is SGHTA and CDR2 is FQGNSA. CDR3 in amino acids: CASSSRGPSGATPYEQYF. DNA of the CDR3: TGTGCCAGCAGCTCAAGAGGGCCTAGCGGGGCCACTCCCTACGAGCAGTACTTC.